One sample yielded the 8 T cell receptor beta chains listed below, sequenced in a study of tumor-infiltrating lymphocytes in primary liver carcinoma. Blood RNA was derived from unsorted whole blood, and germline DNA was extracted too. Reverse transcription of roughly 0.45 ug total RNA with a constant-region primer produced TCR beta cDNA. The TCR beta library was amplified through three nested multiplex PCR rounds in a modified ARM-PCR procedure. The two initial PCR rounds, nine to eleven cycles each, used TRBV1-TRBV30 forward and C-beta reverse primers. TCRdb reprocessed the multiplex PCR reads via MiXCR and lists one record per CDR3 protein. The table lists 300,000 to 400,000 distinct CDR3 sequences, roughly 61% of them singletons. The sample was peripheral blood. The receptors come from a middle-aged man with primary liver carcinoma and hepatitis B virus infection.

This clonotype has at least ten counts. This chain uses TRBV29-1 with TRBJ2-5; D is undetermined. There are 12 residues in the CDR3. Trimming removed 4 bases from V and 2 bases from J, with 8 bases in between. CDR1 and CDR2 from the germline V gene are SQVTM and ANQGSEA. CDR3 bases: TGCAGCGTTGGGCAGACACAAGAGACCCAGTACTTC. Translated: CSVGQTQETQYF.

A single count supports this clonotype. J is TRBJ2-1 and V is TRBV5-5, with D unclear. Deletions cut 3 bases from V and 4 bases from J, with 11 bases between. The V gene's germline CDR1 is SGHKS and CDR2 YYEKEE (reference sequence). CDR3 length: 14 residues. This CDR3 reads CASSSTNVYNEQFF. The CDR3 DNA reads TGTGCCAGCAGCTCGACAAATGTATACAATGAGCAGTTCTTC.

The gene calls are TRBV29-1 and TRBJ2-1, with D unclear. Germline V gene lookup returns CDR1 SQVTM and CDR2 ANQGSEA. The germline V and J ends were trimmed by 3 bases and 12 bases, with 12 bases remaining between them. The CDR3 spans 11 residues. CDR3 amino acids: CSVENLTAQFF. DNA of the CDR3: TGCAGCGTTGAGAATCTCACGGCGCAGTTCTTC.

As for this clonotype: Possible read error: a much larger clone is one base away. The rearrangement uses TRBV6-6 and TRBJ2-7, with D unresolved. The length of the CDR3 is 14 residues. Germline V CDR1 and CDR2: MNHNY, SVGAGI (reference sequence). For the CDR3, the DNA is TGTGCCAACAGTTTCTGGTTAGAGACTTACGAGCAGTACTTC. As protein: CANSFWLETYEQYF.

On this clonotype itself: Mismatch with germline at one junction end may stem from a read error. The gene calls are TRBV28 and TRBJ2-5; D is perhaps TRBD2 (5 bases). This CDR3 has 11 amino acids. The V gene's germline CDR1 is MDHEN and CDR2 SYDVKM. The CDR3 loop is CTSSSRGTQYF. CDR3 nucleotides: TGTACCAGCAGTTCACGGGGGACCCAGTACTTC.

V is TRBV24-1 and J is TRBJ2-3; 7 nucleotides agree with TRBD2. Germline CDR1 and CDR2: KGHDR and SFDVKD. The CDR3 sequence is 18 residues long. Trimming cost V 3 bases and J 0 bases; bases outside gene matches: 11. CDR3 residues: CATSDPQASGLSTDTQYF. The CDR3 nucleotides are TGTGCCACCAGTGATCCCCAGGCTAGCGGACTTAGCACAGATACGCAGTATTTT.

The chain uses TRBV10-2 and TRBJ1-1; 12 bases agree with TRBD1. The CDR3 is 14 residues long. Losses at the gene ends were 10 bases for V and 4 bases for J; bases not matched to a gene: 7. The germline gives CDR1 WSHSY, CDR2 SAAADI. This CDR3 is CAIRGQGAATEAFF. The CDR3 nucleotides are TGCGCCATCAGGGGACAGGGGGCGGCCACTGAAGCTTTCTTT.

As regards this clonotype: This may arise from a read error, as a much more abundant clone is one base away. This rearrangement joins TRBV4-1 to TRBJ2-6; possible D gene TRBD1, 5 bases. The V gene's germline CDR1 is MGHRA and CDR2 YSYEKL. The CDR3 consists of 13 residues. As DNA, the CDR3 is TGCGCCAGCAGGGGGCGTGGGGCCAACGTCCTGAGTTTC. Translation: CASRGRGANVLSF.